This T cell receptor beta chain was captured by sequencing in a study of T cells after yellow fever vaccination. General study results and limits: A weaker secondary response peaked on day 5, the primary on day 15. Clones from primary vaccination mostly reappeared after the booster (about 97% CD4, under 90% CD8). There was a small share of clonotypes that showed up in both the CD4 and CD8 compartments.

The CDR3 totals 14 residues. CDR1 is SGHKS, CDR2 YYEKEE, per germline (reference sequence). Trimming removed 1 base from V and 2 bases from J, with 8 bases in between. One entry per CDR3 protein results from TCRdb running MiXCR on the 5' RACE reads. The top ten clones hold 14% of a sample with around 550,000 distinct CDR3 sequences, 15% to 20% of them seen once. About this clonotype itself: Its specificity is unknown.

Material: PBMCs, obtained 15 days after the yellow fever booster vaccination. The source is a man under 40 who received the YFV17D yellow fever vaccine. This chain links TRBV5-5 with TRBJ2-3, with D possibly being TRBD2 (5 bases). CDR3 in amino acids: CASSLPTITDTQYF. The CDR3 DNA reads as TGTGCCAGCAGCTTGCCGACTATCACAGATACGCAGTATTTT.